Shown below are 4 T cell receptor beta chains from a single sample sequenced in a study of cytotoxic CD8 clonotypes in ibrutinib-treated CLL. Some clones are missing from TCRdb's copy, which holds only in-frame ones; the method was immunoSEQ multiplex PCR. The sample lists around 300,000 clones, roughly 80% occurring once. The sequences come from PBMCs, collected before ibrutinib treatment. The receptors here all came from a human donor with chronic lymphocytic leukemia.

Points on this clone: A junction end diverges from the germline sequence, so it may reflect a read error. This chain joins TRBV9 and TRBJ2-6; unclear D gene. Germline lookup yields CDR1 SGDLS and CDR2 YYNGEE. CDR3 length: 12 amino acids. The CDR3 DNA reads TGTGCTAGCAGCTCTGGGGCCAACGTCCTGACTTTC. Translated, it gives CASSSGANVLTF.

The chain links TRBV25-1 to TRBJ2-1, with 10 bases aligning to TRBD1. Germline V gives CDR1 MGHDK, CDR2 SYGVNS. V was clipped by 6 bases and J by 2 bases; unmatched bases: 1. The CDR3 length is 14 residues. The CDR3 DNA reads TGTGCCAGCAGCGGACAGGGGGCCTACAATGAGCAGTTCTTC. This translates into CASSGQGAYNEQFF.

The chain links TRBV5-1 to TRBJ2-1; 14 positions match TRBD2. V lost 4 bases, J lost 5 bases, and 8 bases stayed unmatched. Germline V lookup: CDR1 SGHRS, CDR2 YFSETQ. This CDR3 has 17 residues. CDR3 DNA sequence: TGCGCCAGCAGCCACGATGGGACTAGCGGGAGCAACAATGAGCAGTTCTTC. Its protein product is CASSHDGTSGSNNEQFF.

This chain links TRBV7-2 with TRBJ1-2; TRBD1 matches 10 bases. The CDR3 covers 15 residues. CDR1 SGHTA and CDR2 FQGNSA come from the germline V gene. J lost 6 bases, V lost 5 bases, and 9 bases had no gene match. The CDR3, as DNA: TGTGCCAGCAGCAACCAAATCGGGACAGGGGATGGCTACACCTTC. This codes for CASSNQIGTGDGYTF.